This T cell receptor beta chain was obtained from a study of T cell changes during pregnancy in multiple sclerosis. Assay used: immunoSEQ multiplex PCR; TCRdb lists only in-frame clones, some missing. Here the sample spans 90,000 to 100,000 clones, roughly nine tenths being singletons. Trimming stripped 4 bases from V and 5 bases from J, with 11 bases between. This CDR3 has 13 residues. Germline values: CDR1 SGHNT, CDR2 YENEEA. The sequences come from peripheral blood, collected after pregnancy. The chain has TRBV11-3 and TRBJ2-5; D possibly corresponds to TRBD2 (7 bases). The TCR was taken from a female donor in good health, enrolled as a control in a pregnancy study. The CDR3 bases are TGTGCCAGCAGCTCCCGGGGGGCCGAGACCCAGTACTTC. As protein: CASSSRGAETQYF. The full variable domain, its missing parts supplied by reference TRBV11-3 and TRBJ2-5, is EAGVVQSPRYKIIEKKQPVAFWCNPISGHNTLYWYLQNLGQGPELLIRYENEEAVDDSQLPKDRFSAERLKGVDSTLKIQPAELGDSAVYLCASSSRGAETQYFGPGTRLLVL.